The next 31 T cell receptor beta chains were all read from a single sample in a study of cytomegalovirus exposure and HLA in healthy donors. With 60 Vbeta and 13 Jbeta primers, the PCR was carried out. Profiled with immunoSEQ multiplex PCR; TCRdb holds only in-frame clones, not every one. The sample includes about 130,000 clones. The sequenced material came from PBMCs. Receptors were obtained from a man aged 18 to 29 in good health and CMV-seronegative.

The gene calls are TRBV9 and TRBJ2-3; TRBD2 agrees at 7 bases. V trimming: 4 bases; J trimming: 6 bases; junction bases outside the gene matches: 14. The CDR3 is made up of 16 amino acids. The germline CDR1 and CDR2 sequences are SGDLS and YYNGEE. As DNA, the CDR3 is TGTGCCAGCAGCTTCTCCCCCGGGACTACTTATGATACGCAGTATTTT. Protein product: CASSFSPGTTYDTQYF.

J is TRBJ2-1 and V is TRBV5-1; TRBD2 matches at 10 bases. CDR3 length: 13 residues. V was pared by 7 bases and J by 6 bases, with 4 bases of the junction left unmatched. Germline values: CDR1 SGHRS, CDR2 YFSETQ. The DNA of the CDR3 is TGCGCCAGCGGGACTAGCGAACCCAATGAGCAGTTCTTC. Protein product: CASGTSEPNEQFF.

CDR3 amino acids: CASSLSLNNEQFF. The CDR3 nucleotides are TGTGCCAGCAGTTTATCACTCAACAATGAGCAGTTCTTC. The chain couples TRBV27 to TRBJ2-1; D not certain. V lost 0 bases and J lost 5, with 5 bases in between. CDR3 length: 13 residues. Germline V gives CDR1 MNHEY, CDR2 SMNVEV (reference sequence).

The chain carries TRBV25-1 and TRBJ1-2, with a weak D call TRBD1 (6 bases). This CDR3 contains 14 residues. Germline V gene data show CDR1 as MGHDK and CDR2 as SYGVNS. The V end lost 8 bases, the J end lost 0 bases, and 13 bases lay between the germline ends. CDR3 loop: CASHTGHTNYGYTF. In nucleotides, the CDR3 is TGTGCCAGCCATACAGGGCATACTAACTATGGCTACACCTTC.

The rearrangement joins TRBV25-1 to TRBJ1-2; no clear D gene. Germline loops: CDR1 MGHDK, CDR2 SYGVNS. The CDR3 totals 12 residues. Between the trimmed V and J ends, which lost 4 bases and 8 bases, there was a span of 11 bases. The CDR3 region is CASSGSPAGYTF. In DNA, the CDR3 is TGTGCCAGCAGTGGATCCCCCGCGGGCTACACCTTC.

This chain joins TRBV15 and TRBJ1-4; 7 positions agree with TRBD1. V was clipped by 0 bases and J by 4 bases; unmatched bases: 5. The V gene's germline CDR1 is LNHNV and CDR2 YYDKDF (reference sequence). The CDR3 consists of 16 residues. The CDR3 protein is CATSRDIGQVNEKLFF. DNA for the CDR3: TGTGCCACCAGCAGAGATATAGGACAGGTTAATGAAAAACTGTTTTTT. The entire variable domain, with the rest obtained from reference TRBV15 and TRBJ1-4, is as follows: DAMVIQNPRYQVTQFGKPVTLSCSQTLNHNVMYWYQQKSSQAPKLLFHYYDKDFNNEADTPDNFQSRRPNTSFCFLDIRSPGLGDTAMYLCATSRDIGQVNEKLFFGSGTQLSVL.

The gene calls are TRBV10-3 and TRBJ2-3; possible D gene TRBD1, 7 bases. Germline V gene data show CDR1 as ENHRY and CDR2 as SYGVKD. The CDR3 loop spans 15 amino acids. Deletions cut 10 bases from V and 1 base from J, with 18 bases between. CDR3 amino acids: CATLSIRGGTDTQYF. In nucleotides, the CDR3 is TGTGCCACCCTATCCATCAGGGGGGGCACAGATACGCAGTATTTT.

In DNA, the CDR3 is TGTGCCAGCAGCTTGCGACAGGGGATTTACGGGGAGCTGTTTTTT. Amino acids: CASSLRQGIYGELFF. V gene TRBV5-6 combines with J gene TRBJ2-2; TRBD1 agrees at 8 bases. There are 15 residues in the CDR3. With 1 base clipped from V and 7 bases from J, the junction kept 6 bases outside the gene matches. Per germline, CDR1 SGHDT and CDR2 YYEEEE.

This chain links TRBV18 with TRBJ2-7; 7 nucleotides agree with TRBD1. CDR3 size: 15 residues. Germline CDR1 KGHSH, CDR2 LQKENI. V lost 2 bases and J lost 4; bases outside the gene matches: 8. This CDR3 reads CASSPWDSDFYEQYF. The DNA of the CDR3 is TGTGCCAGCTCACCATGGGACAGCGACTTTTACGAGCAGTACTTC.

CDR3 sequence (DNA): TGCGCCAGCAGCTTGGTGGCGACAGGCAGGTACGAGCAGTACTTC. Translated, it gives CASSLVATGRYEQYF. The J gene is TRBJ2-7, the V gene TRBV5-1, with D perhaps TRBD1 (6 bases). Trimming pared 0 bases from V and 4 bases from J, leaving 14 bases between. Germline CDR1 reads SGHRS; CDR2 reads YFSETQ. The CDR3 loop spans 15 amino acids.

J is TRBJ2-7 and V is TRBV6-5; 10 positions agree with TRBD1. This CDR3 is built from 14 residues. V was pared by 5 bases and J by 3 bases, with 4 bases of the junction left unmatched. The germline V gene has CDR1 MNHEY and CDR2 SVGAGI. CDR3 sequence: CASSRTGGNYEQYF. The CDR3 DNA follows: TGTGCCAGCAGTCGGACAGGGGGTAACTACGAGCAGTACTTC.

The gene calls are TRBV29-1 and TRBJ2-3; 8 bases line up with TRBD1. This CDR3 spans 14 amino acids. Germline values: CDR1 SQVTM, CDR2 ANQGSEA. The CDR3: CSTRDRTFTDTQYF. DNA for the CDR3: TGCAGTACGAGGGACAGGACCTTCACAGATACGCAGTATTTT.

The chain uses TRBV19 and TRBJ1-1, with TRBD1 matching 7 bases. The CDR3 has 16 residues. The junction had 12 bases not matched to a gene; V was cut back by 8 bases and J by 0 bases. Germline V gives CDR1 LNHDA, CDR2 SQIVND (reference sequence). As DNA, the CDR3 is TGTGCCAGTCGCGGCTGGGACAGCCGTTTGAACACTGAAGCTTTCTTT. Amino acid sequence: CASRGWDSRLNTEAFF.

The chain is built from TRBV19 and TRBJ2-6, with 7 bases identical to TRBD1. V lost 3 bases to trimming and J lost 2 bases; unmatched junction nucleotides: 10. Germline lookup yields CDR1 LNHDA and CDR2 SQIVND (reference sequence). The CDR3 is 18 amino acids. CDR3 amino acids: CASSIRALTGTGANVLTF. CDR3 in DNA: TGTGCCAGTAGTATCCGTGCCTTGACAGGGACTGGGGCCAACGTCCTGACTTTC.

V is TRBV18 and J is TRBJ1-2; D uncertain. CDR1 KGHSH and CDR2 LQKENI come from the germline V gene. V was cut by 2 bases and J by 0 bases, with 10 bases left in between. The CDR3 runs to 15 residues. The CDR3 DNA reads as TGTGCCAGCTCACCAGTCCCAGATACTAACTATGGCTACACCTTC. This encodes CASSPVPDTNYGYTF. The full variable domain, with the rest looked up from reference TRBV18 and TRBJ1-2, is NAGVMQNPRHLVRRRGQEARLRCSPMKGHSHVYWYRQLPEEGLKFMVYLQKENIIDESGMPKERFSAEFPKEGPSILRIQQVVRGDSAAYFCASSPVPDTNYGYTFGSGTRLTVV.

V and J are TRBV7-9 and TRBJ1-3; maybe TRBD1 (6 bases). The CDR3 runs to 17 residues. Deletions cut 5 bases from V and 0 bases from J, with 17 bases between. Looked up from germline, CDR1 is SEHNR and CDR2 is FQNEAQ (reference sequence). CDR3 DNA sequence: TGTGCCAGCAGCCTCAGGACAGAACCAAGCTCTGGAAACACCATATATTTT. It yields the protein CASSLRTEPSSGNTIYF.

The chain couples TRBV5-1 to TRBJ1-6, with D possibly matching TRBD1 (5 bases). This CDR3 has 14 residues. CDR1 is SGHRS, CDR2 YFSETQ, per germline. V dropped 4 bases and J dropped 10 bases, with 15 bases sitting between them. Written as DNA, the CDR3 is TGCGCCAGCAGCCTGGGGGGGGATCGATCACCCCTCCACTTT. It codes for CASSLGGDRSPLHF.

The chain uses TRBV4-1 and TRBJ2-7; 16 bases line up with TRBD2. The CDR3 loop spans 19 amino acids. J gave up 6 bases and V 3 bases, and 14 bases lay outside the gene matches. Germline CDR1 and CDR2: MGHRA and YSYEKL. CDR3 loop: CASSHLTGTSGRAIGEQYF. In DNA, the CDR3 is TGCGCCAGCAGCCACCTTACGGGGACTAGCGGGAGGGCCATAGGCGAGCAGTACTTC.

The V gene is TRBV5-1, the J gene TRBJ2-7; D unclear. The CDR3 extends over 14 amino acids. The ends were cut back, 7 bases at V and 1 base at J, with 15 bases in the middle. Germline V gives CDR1 SGHRS, CDR2 YFSETQ. CDR3 DNA sequence: TGCGCCAGCCACAATCGACTGGAATCCTACGAGCAGTACTTC. Protein product: CASHNRLESYEQYF.

CDR3 region: CASSGSDSPTGELFF. The CDR3 nucleotides are TGTGCCAGCAGTGGGTCGGACTCCCCAACCGGGGAGCTGTTTTTT. V usage is TRBV25-1 and J usage is TRBJ2-2; tentatively, D is TRBD2 (5 bases). The germline gives CDR1 MGHDK, CDR2 SYGVNS. The ends were cut back, 4 bases at V and 5 bases at J, with 14 bases in the middle. CDR3 size: 15 residues. Using reference TRBV25-1 and TRBJ2-2 for the parts outside the CDR3, the full variable domain is EADIYQTPRYLVIGTGKKITLECSQTMGHDKMYWYQQDPGMELHLIHYSYGVNSTEKGDLSSESTVSRIRTEHFPLTLESARPSHTSQYLCASSGSDSPTGELFFGEGSRLTVL.

The chain uses TRBV11-3 and TRBJ2-1; the match to TRBD2 covers 8 bases. Germline values: CDR1 SGHNT, CDR2 YENEEA. The CDR3 has 16 amino acids. J was trimmed by 7 bases and V by 6 bases; bases with no gene match: 14. The DNA of the CDR3 is TGTGCCAGCAGTTTAAGGGACGGGAGGGAAGGGAATGAGCAGTTCTTC. Amino acid sequence: CASSLRDGREGNEQFF.

This chain connects TRBV19 to TRBJ2-7; 10 bases match TRBD2. Trimming cost V 4 bases and J 3 bases; bases outside gene matches: 0. CDR3 length equals 13 residues. Germline-derived CDR1 and CDR2 are LNHDA and SQIVND (reference sequence). CDR3 amino acids: CASSRLAGYEQYF. CDR3 DNA: TGTGCCAGTAGTAGACTAGCGGGCTACGAGCAGTACTTC.

The chain has TRBV18 and TRBJ1-4; D is unclear. Germline lookup yields CDR1 KGHSH and CDR2 LQKENI. Deletions cut 3 bases from V and 6 bases from J, with 14 bases between. CDR3 length: 15 amino acids. CDR3 protein: CASSPPSLVHEKLFF. The CDR3 DNA follows: TGTGCCAGCTCACCCCCTTCACTTGTACATGAAAAACTGTTTTTT.

This chain uses TRBV13 with TRBJ2-1; D call uncertain. The CDR3 spans 13 residues. Germline V gene sequence: CDR1 PRHDT, CDR2 FYEKMQ (reference sequence). The V end lost 3 bases, the J end lost 8 bases, and 11 bases lay between the germline ends. This chain's CDR3 is CASSLSPGDEQFF. CDR3 DNA sequence: TGTGCCAGCAGCTTGAGCCCCGGTGATGAGCAGTTCTTC.

The rearrangement links TRBV18 to TRBJ1-1; D call uncertain. Per the germline V gene, CDR1 is KGHSH and CDR2 is LQKENI. The CDR3 extends over 13 amino acids. Deletions cut 2 bases from V and 4 bases from J, with 8 bases between. CDR3 in amino acids: CASSPSRITEAFF. As DNA, the CDR3 is TGTGCCAGCTCACCATCCAGGATCACTGAAGCTTTCTTT.

This rearrangement joins TRBV11-2 to TRBJ2-2; 7 nucleotides align to TRBD1. CDR1 SGHAT and CDR2 FQNNGV come from the germline V gene. This CDR3 is 17 amino acids long. The ends lost 1 base at V and 2 bases at J; junction bases unmatched: 7. The CDR3 DNA follows: TGTGCCAGCAGCTTAGGGGACAGCGCTAGAAACACCGGGGAGCTGTTTTTT. Protein product: CASSLGDSARNTGELFF.

This chain uses TRBV19 with TRBJ2-1, with D uncertain. The germline gives CDR1 LNHDA, CDR2 SQIVND (reference sequence). This CDR3 spans 12 amino acids. Trimming removed 5 bases from V and 7 bases from J, with 9 bases in between. CDR3 loop: CASSRTRNEQFF. CDR3 coding DNA: TGTGCCAGTAGTCGCACTCGGAATGAGCAGTTCTTC.

This sequence joins TRBV9 and TRBJ2-7; D is possibly TRBD1 (5 bases). The CDR3 is 17 amino acids. V was trimmed by 4 bases and J by 1 base, leaving 21 bases between them. The germline V gene encodes CDR1 SGDLS and CDR2 YYNGEE. The CDR3 DNA reads as TGTGCCAGCAGCAGCGTAGAGGCATTGACAGAGTCCTACGAGCAGTACTTC. Its protein is CASSSVEALTESYEQYF.

CDR3 nucleotides: TGTGCCAGCAGTTACTCTCGGGGCTACACCTTC. This gives the protein CASSYSRGYTF. The rearrangement links TRBV6-6 to TRBJ1-2, with unresolved D. The CDR3 covers 11 residues. Germline CDR1 is MNHNY and CDR2 is SVGAGI (reference sequence). The V and J ends lost 0 bases and 8 bases respectively, with 4 bases between them.

Details on this clone: Other DNA sequences in the same sample also yield this CDR3. V gene TRBV28 combines with J gene TRBJ2-7, with 7 bases identical to TRBD2. The V gene's germline CDR1 is MDHEN and CDR2 SYDVKM. After removal of 6 bases from V and 1 base from J, the junction contained 3 bases not matched to a gene. The CDR3 loop spans 13 amino acids. The CDR3 DNA sequence: TGTGCCAGCAGCGTTAGCGGGTCCTACGAGCAGTACTTC. It is translated as CASSVSGSYEQYF.

V is TRBV6-1 and J is TRBJ2-5, with D possibly matching TRBD2 (7 bases). The J call could be wrong; TRBJ2-7 is a better fit for the DNA end. Per germline, CDR1 MNHNS and CDR2 SASEGT. The CDR3 contains 15 residues. CDR3 residues: CASSPQGGVSYEQYF. The CDR3 DNA sequence: TGTGCCAGCAGTCCCCAAGGGGGGGTTTCCTACGAGCAGTACTTC.